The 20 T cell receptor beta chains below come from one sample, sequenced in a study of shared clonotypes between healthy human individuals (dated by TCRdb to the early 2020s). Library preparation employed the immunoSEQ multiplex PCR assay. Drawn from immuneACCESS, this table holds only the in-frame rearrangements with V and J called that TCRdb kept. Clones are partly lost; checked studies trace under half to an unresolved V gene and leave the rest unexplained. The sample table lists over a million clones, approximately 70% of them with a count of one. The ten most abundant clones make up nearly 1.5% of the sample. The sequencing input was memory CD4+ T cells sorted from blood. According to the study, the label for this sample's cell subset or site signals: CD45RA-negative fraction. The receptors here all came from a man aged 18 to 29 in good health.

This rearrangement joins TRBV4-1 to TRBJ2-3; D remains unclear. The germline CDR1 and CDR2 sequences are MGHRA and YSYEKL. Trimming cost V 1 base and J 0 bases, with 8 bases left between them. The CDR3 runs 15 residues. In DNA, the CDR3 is TGCGCCAGCAGCCAAGGTATCAGTAGCACAGATACGCAGTATTTT. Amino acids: CASSQGISSTDTQYF.

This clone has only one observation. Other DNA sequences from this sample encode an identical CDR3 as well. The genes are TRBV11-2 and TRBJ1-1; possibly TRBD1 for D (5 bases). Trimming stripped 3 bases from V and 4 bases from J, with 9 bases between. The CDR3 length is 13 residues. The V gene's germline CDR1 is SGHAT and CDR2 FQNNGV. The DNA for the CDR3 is TGTGCCAGCAGCTTGGGAGGGGCCACTGAAGCTTTCTTT. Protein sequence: CASSLGGATEAFF.

The CDR3 loop is CASSPLSPNTDTQYF. The DNA of the CDR3 is TGTGCCAGCTCACCACTTTCCCCTAACACAGATACGCAGTATTTT. V is TRBV18 and J is TRBJ2-3; D remains unclear. Trimming took 1 base from V and 2 from J, leaving 10 bases between them. This CDR3 is built from 15 residues. The V gene's germline CDR1 is KGHSH and CDR2 LQKENI.

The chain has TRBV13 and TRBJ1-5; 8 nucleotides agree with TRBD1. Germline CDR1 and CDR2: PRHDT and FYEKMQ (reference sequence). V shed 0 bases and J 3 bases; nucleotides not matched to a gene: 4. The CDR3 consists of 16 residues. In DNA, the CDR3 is TGTGCCAGCAGCTTAGGGGCCAGGGGGCCCAATCAGCCCCAGCATTTT. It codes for CASSLGARGPNQPQHF.

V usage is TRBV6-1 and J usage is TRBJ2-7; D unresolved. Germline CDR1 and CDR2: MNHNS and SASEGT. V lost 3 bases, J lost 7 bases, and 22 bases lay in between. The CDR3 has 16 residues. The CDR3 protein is CASSEQRTVGMREQYF. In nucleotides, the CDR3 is TGTGCCAGCAGTGAGCAAAGGACGGTGGGGATGCGGGAGCAGTACTTC.

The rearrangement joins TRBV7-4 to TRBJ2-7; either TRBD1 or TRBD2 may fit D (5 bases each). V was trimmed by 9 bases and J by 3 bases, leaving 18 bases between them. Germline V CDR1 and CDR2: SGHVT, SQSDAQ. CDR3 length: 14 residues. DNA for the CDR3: TGTGCCAGTCGTCCCCGGGACGCCGACTACGAGCAGTACTTC. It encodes CASRPRDADYEQYF. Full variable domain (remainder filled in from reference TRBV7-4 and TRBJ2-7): GAGVSQSPRYKVAKRGRDVALRCDSISGHVTLYWYRQTLGQGSEVLTYSQSDAQRDKSGRPSGRFSAERPERSVSTLKIQRTEQGDSAVYLCASRPRDADYEQYFGPGTRLTVT.

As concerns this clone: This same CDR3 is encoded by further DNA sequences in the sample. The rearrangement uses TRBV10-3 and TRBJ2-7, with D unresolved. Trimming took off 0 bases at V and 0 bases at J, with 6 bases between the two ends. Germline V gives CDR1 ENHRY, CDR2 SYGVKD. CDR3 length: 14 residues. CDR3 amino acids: CAISESPGSYEQYF. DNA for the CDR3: TGTGCCATCAGTGAGTCCCCCGGCTCCTACGAGCAGTACTTC.

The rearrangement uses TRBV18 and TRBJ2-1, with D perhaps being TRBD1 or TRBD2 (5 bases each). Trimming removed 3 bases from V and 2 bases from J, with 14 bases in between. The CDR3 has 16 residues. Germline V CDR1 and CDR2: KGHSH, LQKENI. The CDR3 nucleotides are TGTGCCAGCTCACCCTTTCACGTGGGGGCCTACAATGAGCAGTTCTTC. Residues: CASSPFHVGAYNEQFF.

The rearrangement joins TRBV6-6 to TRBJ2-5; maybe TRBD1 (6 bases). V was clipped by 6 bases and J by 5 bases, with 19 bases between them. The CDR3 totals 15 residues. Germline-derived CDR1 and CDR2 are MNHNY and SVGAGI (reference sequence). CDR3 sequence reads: CASSSGTPGRETQYF. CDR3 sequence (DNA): TGTGCCAGCAGCTCCGGGACACCCGGTAGGGAGACCCAGTACTTC.

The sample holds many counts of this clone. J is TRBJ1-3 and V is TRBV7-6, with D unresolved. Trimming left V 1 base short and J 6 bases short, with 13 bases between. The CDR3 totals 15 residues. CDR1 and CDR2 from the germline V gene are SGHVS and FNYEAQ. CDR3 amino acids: CASSLEGTRENTIYF. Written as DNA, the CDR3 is TGTGCCAGCAGCTTAGAGGGTACTCGGGAAAACACCATATATTTT.

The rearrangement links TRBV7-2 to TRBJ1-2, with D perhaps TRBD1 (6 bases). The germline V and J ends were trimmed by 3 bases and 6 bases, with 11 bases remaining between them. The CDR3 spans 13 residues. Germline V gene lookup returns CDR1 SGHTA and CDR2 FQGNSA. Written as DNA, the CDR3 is TGTGCCAGCAGCTTTGGACAGCGGGATGGCTACACCTTC. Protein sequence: CASSFGQRDGYTF. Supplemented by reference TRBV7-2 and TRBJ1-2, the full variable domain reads GAGVSQSPSNKVTEKGKDVELRCDPISGHTALYWYRQSLGQGLEFLIYFQGNSAPDKSGLPSDRFSAERTGGSVSTLTIQRTQQEDSAVYLCASSFGQRDGYTFGSGTRLTVV.

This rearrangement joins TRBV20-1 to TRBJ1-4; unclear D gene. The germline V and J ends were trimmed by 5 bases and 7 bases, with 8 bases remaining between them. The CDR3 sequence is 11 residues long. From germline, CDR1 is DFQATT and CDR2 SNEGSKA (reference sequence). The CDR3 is CSAGDREKLFF. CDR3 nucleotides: TGCAGTGCTGGGGATCGTGAAAAACTGTTTTTT.

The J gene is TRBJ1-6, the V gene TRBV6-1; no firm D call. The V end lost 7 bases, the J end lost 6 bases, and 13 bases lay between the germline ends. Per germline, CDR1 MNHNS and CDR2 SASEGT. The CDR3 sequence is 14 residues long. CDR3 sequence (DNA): TGTGCCAGCAAGTTGATGGCAGCTAATTCACCCCTCCACTTT. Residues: CASKLMAANSPLHF.

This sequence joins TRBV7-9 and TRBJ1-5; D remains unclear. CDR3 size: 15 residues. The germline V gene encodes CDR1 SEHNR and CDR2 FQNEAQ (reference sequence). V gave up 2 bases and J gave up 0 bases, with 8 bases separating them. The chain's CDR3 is CASSLKGLSNQPQHF. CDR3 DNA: TGTGCCAGCAGCTTAAAGGGCCTTAGCAATCAGCCCCAGCATTTT.

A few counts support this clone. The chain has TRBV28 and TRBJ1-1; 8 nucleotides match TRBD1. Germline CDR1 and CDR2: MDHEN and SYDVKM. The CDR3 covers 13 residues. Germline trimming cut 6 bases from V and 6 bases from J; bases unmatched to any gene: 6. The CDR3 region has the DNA TGTGCCAGCAGAATACAGGGGGTGGCTGAAGCTTTCTTT. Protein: CASRIQGVAEAFF.

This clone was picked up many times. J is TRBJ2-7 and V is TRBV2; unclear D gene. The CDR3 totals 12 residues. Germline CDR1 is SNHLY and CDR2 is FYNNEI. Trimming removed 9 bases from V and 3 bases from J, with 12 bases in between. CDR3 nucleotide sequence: TGTGCCAGAGGACGGTTTGACTACGAGCAGTACTTC. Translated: CARGRFDYEQYF.

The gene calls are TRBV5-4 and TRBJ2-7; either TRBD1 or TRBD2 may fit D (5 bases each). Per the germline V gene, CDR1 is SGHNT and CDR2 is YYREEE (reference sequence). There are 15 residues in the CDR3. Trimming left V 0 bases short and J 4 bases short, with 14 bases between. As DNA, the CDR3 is TGTGCCAGCAGCTTGGAGGCAGGGTCGGGATACGAGCAGTACTTC. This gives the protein CASSLEAGSGYEQYF.

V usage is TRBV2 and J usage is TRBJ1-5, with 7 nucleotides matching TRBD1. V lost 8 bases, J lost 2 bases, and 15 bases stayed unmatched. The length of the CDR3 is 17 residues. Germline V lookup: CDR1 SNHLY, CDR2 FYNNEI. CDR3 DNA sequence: TGTGCCAGCGGTCTCTGGGGGACAGCGACCGGCAATCAGCCCCAGCATTTT. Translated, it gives CASGLWGTATGNQPQHF.

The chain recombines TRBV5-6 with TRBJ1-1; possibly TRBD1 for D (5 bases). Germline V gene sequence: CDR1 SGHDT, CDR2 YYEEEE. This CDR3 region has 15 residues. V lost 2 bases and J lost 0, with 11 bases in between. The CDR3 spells CASSLQQVMNTEAFF. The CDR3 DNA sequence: TGTGCCAGCAGCTTACAACAGGTAATGAACACTGAAGCTTTCTTT.

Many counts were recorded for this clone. CDR3 residues: CATGPGQGSSAGELFF. In nucleotides, the CDR3 is TGTGCCACCGGACCGGGACAGGGGTCCTCTGCGGGGGAGCTGTTTTTT. The chain combines TRBV2 with TRBJ2-2; 10 bases are a match to TRBD1. Germline values: CDR1 SNHLY, CDR2 FYNNEI. The V gene end was trimmed by 10 bases and the J gene end by 8 bases; junction bases not matched to a gene: 16. The CDR3 sequence is 16 residues long. Looking up the rest from reference TRBV2 and TRBJ2-2 gives the full variable domain: EPEVTQTPSHQVTQMGQEVILRCVPISNHLYFYWYRQILGQKVEFLVSFYNNEISEKSEIFDDQFSVERPDGSNFTLKIRSTKLEDSAMYFCATGPGQGSSAGELFFGEGSRLTVL.